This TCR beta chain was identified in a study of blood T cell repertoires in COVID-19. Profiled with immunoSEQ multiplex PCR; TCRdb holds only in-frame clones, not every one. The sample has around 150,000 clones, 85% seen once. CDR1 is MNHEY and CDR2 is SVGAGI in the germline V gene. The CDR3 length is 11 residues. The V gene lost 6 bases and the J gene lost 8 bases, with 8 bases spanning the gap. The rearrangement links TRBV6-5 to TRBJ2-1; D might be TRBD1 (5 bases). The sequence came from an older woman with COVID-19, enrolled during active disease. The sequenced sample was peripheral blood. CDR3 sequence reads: CASRLTDEQFF. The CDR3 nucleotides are TGTGCCAGCAGATTGACAGATGAGCAGTTCTTC.